A few counts support the clone carrying this T cell receptor beta chain. What it recognizes is unknown. This entry comes from a study of cytomegalovirus exposure and HLA in healthy donors. PCR amplification relied on 60 Vbeta primers (plus 13 Jbeta primers). Measured with immunoSEQ multiplex PCR; TCRdb has only the in-frame clones, and not every one. The sample lists approximately 290,000 clones, about 80% seen once, with roughly 0.3% in the top ten. Study results and limitations: Immune exposure data for these donors was limited to CMV serostatus.

This CDR3 is 17 amino acids long. Germline V gene lookup returns CDR1 LNHDA and CDR2 SQIVND (reference sequence). The trim removed 7 bases at V and 0 bases at J, leaving 13 bases unmatched. What was sequenced was PBMCs. This chain joins TRBV19 and TRBJ1-2; TRBD1 matches at 8 bases. The source is a girl aged 2-10 years in good health and CMV-seronegative. The CDR3 loop reads CASTNLAGTGTNYGYTF. The CDR3 region has the DNA TGTGCCAGTACCAACCTCGCCGGGACAGGAACTAACTATGGCTACACCTTC.